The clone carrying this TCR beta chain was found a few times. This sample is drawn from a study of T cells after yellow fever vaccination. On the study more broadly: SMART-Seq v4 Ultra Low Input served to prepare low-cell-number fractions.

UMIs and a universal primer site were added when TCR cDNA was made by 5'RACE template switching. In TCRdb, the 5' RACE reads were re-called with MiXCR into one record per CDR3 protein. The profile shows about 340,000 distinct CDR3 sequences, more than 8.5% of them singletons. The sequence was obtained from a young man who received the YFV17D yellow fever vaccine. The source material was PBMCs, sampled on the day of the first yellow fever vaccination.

DNA for the CDR3: TGTGCCAGCACCCTAAATGGACTAGCGGGGGACCCCCGGTACAATGAGCAGTTCTTC. Protein sequence: CASTLNGLAGDPRYNEQFF. The chain has TRBV27 and TRBJ2-1, with 13 bases that match TRBD2. Germline loops: CDR1 MNHEY, CDR2 SMNVEV (reference sequence). V dropped 7 bases and J dropped 4; count of bases not matched to a gene: 16. This CDR3 is built from 19 residues.